These 20 T cell receptor beta chains share one sample of origin, sequenced in a study of cytomegalovirus exposure and HLA in healthy donors. Primers: 60 Vbeta forward and 13 Jbeta reverse. Repertoires were generated with immunoSEQ multiplex PCR, while TCRdb's copy carries only in-frame clones and drops some. Of some 120,000 clones in the sample, roughly 80% are singletons; the top ten hold 1%. The specimen sequenced was PBMCs. These receptors were collected from a man aged 40-49 years in good health and CMV-seronegative.

The J gene is TRBJ2-3, the V gene TRBV4-1; D possibly corresponds to TRBD2 (5 bases). V was clipped by 5 bases and J by 0 bases, with 9 bases between them. This CDR3 contains 14 residues. The germline V gene has CDR1 MGHRA and CDR2 YSYEKL. The CDR3 spells CASSNGVSTDTQYF. CDR3 in DNA: TGCGCCAGCAGCAACGGGGTTAGCACAGATACGCAGTATTTT.

The gene calls are TRBV9 and TRBJ1-2; maybe TRBD1 (6 bases). This CDR3 is built from 14 residues. The germline gives CDR1 SGDLS, CDR2 YYNGEE. The V end lost 4 bases, the J end lost 4 bases, and 14 bases lay between the germline ends. The CDR3 nucleotides read TGTGCCAGCAGCTCCACGACAGGAGCCTATGGCTACACCTTC. This gives the protein CASSSTTGAYGYTF.

This chain uses TRBV7-3 with TRBJ2-1, with 10 nucleotides matching TRBD2. The V and J ends lost 2 bases and 7 bases, in that order; junction bases with no gene match: 8. The CDR3 extends over 16 amino acids. Germline-derived CDR1 and CDR2 are SGHTA and FQGTGA. The CDR3 coding sequence is TGTGCCAGCAGCTTACTCGGGACTAGCGTTTGGAATGAGCAGTTCTTC. This translates into CASSLLGTSVWNEQFF.

The CDR3 bases are TGTGCCAGCAGGAGACAGGGTGAAGCTTTCTTT. It encodes CASRRQGEAFF. The chain joins TRBV27 to TRBJ1-1; 7 nucleotides agree with TRBD1. Germline CDR1 is MNHEY and CDR2 is SMNVEV (reference sequence). The length of the CDR3 is 11 residues. V lost 6 bases, J lost 7 bases, and 2 bases stayed unmatched.

The chain uses TRBV7-9 and TRBJ1-1, with a weak D call TRBD1 (5 bases). The germline V gene has CDR1 SEHNR and CDR2 FQNEAQ (reference sequence). Trimming removed 2 bases at V and 4 bases at J, with 11 bases between. The CDR3 consists of 14 residues. The CDR3 DNA sequence: TGTGCCAGCAGCTTATCGAAGGGGCGCACTGAAGCTTTCTTT. It yields the protein CASSLSKGRTEAFF.

The chain employs TRBV7-8 and TRBJ2-5; D is possibly TRBD2 (7 bases). CDR3 length: 16 amino acids. V dropped 6 bases and J dropped 4 bases, with 21 bases sitting between them. In germline, CDR1 is SGHVS, CDR2 FQNEAQ. This CDR3 is CASRQSLGGPGETQYF. As DNA, the CDR3 is TGTGCCAGCAGGCAATCCCTCGGGGGGCCCGGAGAGACCCAGTACTTC.

This clone was picked up a small number of times. The chain uses TRBV2 and TRBJ1-2; D is ambiguous. Trimming removed 1 base from V and 8 bases from J, with 11 bases in between. The CDR3 sequence is 13 residues long. Germline lookup yields CDR1 SNHLY and CDR2 FYNNEI. CDR3 DNA: TGTGCCAGCAGTGAAGTCCCCCGGCGGGGCTACACCTTC. Its protein product is CASSEVPRRGYTF.

The chain has TRBV19 and TRBJ1-5; 7 nucleotides align to TRBD1. CDR1 and CDR2 from the germline V gene are LNHDA and SQIVND (reference sequence). CDR3 length: 14 amino acids. V gave up 7 bases and J gave up 3 bases; unmatched junction bases: 6. For the CDR3, the DNA is TGTGCCAGTACTCCGGACAGGTACAATCAGCCCCAGCATTTT. Residues: CASTPDRYNQPQHF.

CDR3 sequence reads: CASSLEGRGEQFF. DNA of the CDR3: TGTGCCAGCAGCTTGGAGGGGCGAGGTGAGCAGTTCTTC. J is TRBJ2-1 and V is TRBV7-3; perhaps TRBD2 as D (6 bases). This CDR3 is 13 amino acids long. CDR1 and CDR2 from the germline V gene are SGHTA and FQGTGA. V lost 3 bases and J lost 9, with 12 bases in between.

The chain carries TRBV5-1 and TRBJ2-5; the D gene is possibly TRBD1 (5 bases). The CDR3 runs to 12 residues. Germline CDR1 SGHRS, CDR2 YFSETQ. Between the trimmed V and J ends, which lost 5 bases and 1 base, there was a span of 6 bases. CDR3 loop: CASRQGQETQYF. The CDR3 DNA reads TGCGCCAGCAGGCAGGGCCAAGAGACCCAGTACTTC.

This chain uses TRBV5-1 with TRBJ1-1; the match to TRBD1 covers 7 bases. This CDR3 contains 13 residues. Germline V CDR1 and CDR2: SGHRS, YFSETQ. Losses at the gene ends were 2 bases for V and 7 bases for J; bases not matched to a gene: 5. CDR3 protein: CASSFRQGGEAFF. The CDR3 DNA follows: TGCGCCAGCAGCTTTCGACAGGGAGGTGAAGCTTTCTTT.

The chain combines TRBV7-8 with TRBJ1-3; 9 bases line up with TRBD1. V lost 7 bases, J lost 7 bases, and 8 bases stayed unmatched. CDR1 and CDR2 from the germline V gene are SGHVS and FQNEAQ. CDR3 size: 14 residues. The CDR3 nucleotides read TGTGCCAGCACCCTCAACAGGGGGCGGAACACCATATATTTT. It yields the protein CASTLNRGRNTIYF. Looking up the rest from reference TRBV7-8 and TRBJ1-3 gives the full variable domain: GAGVSQSPRYKVAKRGQDVALRCDPISGHVSLFWYQQALGQGPEFLTYFQNEAQLDKSGLPSDRFFAERPEGSVSTLKIQRTQQEDSAVYLCASTLNRGRNTIYFGEGSWLTVV.

V is TRBV6-1 and J is TRBJ1-5; a possible D gene is TRBD1 (6 bases). Per germline, CDR1 MNHNS and CDR2 SASEGT. This CDR3 has 13 residues. V was trimmed by 2 bases and J by 11 bases, leaving 13 bases between them. The CDR3 is CASSERGSGAQHF. The CDR3 DNA is TGTGCCAGCAGTGAAAGAGGGTCAGGGGCCCAGCATTTT.

This chain connects TRBV7-9 to TRBJ2-7, with 9 nucleotides matching TRBD1. The V and J ends lost 7 bases and 5 bases, in that order; junction bases with no gene match: 9. Germline V gene lookup returns CDR1 SEHNR and CDR2 FQNEAQ (reference sequence). The CDR3 length is 14 residues. In nucleotides, the CDR3 is TGTGCCAGCATCAAAACAGGGGGCAGGGACGAGCAGTACTTC. It translates to CASIKTGGRDEQYF.

The rearrangement uses TRBV28 and TRBJ1-1; 10 nucleotides align to TRBD1. The CDR3 totals 13 residues. Germline trimming cut 6 bases from V and 7 bases from J; bases unmatched to any gene: 5. The V gene's germline CDR1 is MDHEN and CDR2 SYDVKM. This CDR3 reads CASRGTGVDEAFF. The CDR3 DNA reads as TGTGCCAGCAGGGGGACAGGGGTGGATGAAGCTTTCTTT.

The chain combines TRBV5-4 with TRBJ2-7, with D perhaps TRBD1 (5 bases). V was shortened by 0 bases and J by 5 bases, with 15 bases between the two germline ends. The CDR3 has 15 amino acids. The germline CDR1 and CDR2 sequences are SGHNT and YYREEE (reference sequence). This chain's CDR3 is CASSLALGRKNEQYF. The CDR3, as DNA: TGTGCCAGCAGCTTGGCGCTGGGGCGAAAGAACGAGCAGTACTTC. Full variable domain (outside the CDR3, taken from reference TRBV5-4 and TRBJ2-7): ETGVTQSPTHLIKTRGQQVTLRCSSQSGHNTVSWYQQALGQGPQFIFQYYREEENGRGNFPPRFSGLQFPNYSSELNVNALELDDSALYLCASSLALGRKNEQYFGPGTRLTVT.

The chain employs TRBV9 and TRBJ1-1; D gene ambiguous. Germline V gives CDR1 SGDLS, CDR2 YYNGEE. Trimming left V 2 bases short and J 1 base short, with 12 bases between. The CDR3 extends over 15 amino acids. The CDR3 DNA is TGTGCCAGCAGCGTTTCCAAACATACGAACACTGAAGCTTTCTTT. Protein product: CASSVSKHTNTEAFF.

The rearrangement uses TRBV12-5 and TRBJ2-1; TRBD2 matches at 16 bases. V gave up 3 bases and J gave up 1 base; unmatched junction bases: 6. CDR3 size: 19 residues. The V gene's germline CDR1 is LGHNT and CDR2 FRNRAP. This chain's CDR3 is CASGFTGTSGRASYNEQFF. The CDR3 DNA reads as TGTGCTAGTGGTTTCACCGGGACTAGCGGGAGGGCTTCCTACAATGAGCAGTTCTTC. The full variable domain, completed using reference TRBV12-5 and TRBJ2-1, is DARVTQTPRHKVTEMGQEVTMRCQPILGHNTVFWYRQTMMQGLELLAYFRNRAPLDDSGMPKDRFSAEMPDATLATLKIQPSEPRDSAVYFCASGFTGTSGRASYNEQFFGPGTRLTVL.

V is TRBV28 and J is TRBJ2-7, with TRBD2 matching over 7 bases. CDR3 length: 15 residues. The J segment lost 0 bases and the V segment lost 6 bases, leaving 8 bases of the junction unmatched. Germline V gene lookup returns CDR1 MDHEN and CDR2 SYDVKM. This CDR3 reads CASSLLGGSSYEQYF. The CDR3 DNA follows: TGTGCCAGCAGCCTCCTCGGGGGGTCCTCCTACGAGCAGTACTTC.

This clone showed up just once. The chain joins TRBV11-2 to TRBJ2-7; D perhaps matches TRBD1 (5 bases). The CDR3 totals 12 residues. Germline V gene data show CDR1 as SGHAT and CDR2 as FQNNGV. The V end was cut by 4 bases, the J end by 4 bases, with 8 bases between. The DNA of the CDR3 is TGTGCCAGCAGCTCCCAGGGTTACGAGCAGTACTTC. Encoded protein: CASSSQGYEQYF.